Below, 19 T cell receptor beta chains from the same sample are listed, as sequenced in a study of cytomegalovirus exposure and HLA in healthy donors. Primers: 60 Vbeta forward and 13 Jbeta reverse. TCRdb's table, derived via immunoSEQ multiplex PCR, lists solely in-frame clones and lacks some. Recorded for this sample: tens of thousands of clones. Sequencing was performed on PBMCs. Source of these receptors: a man between 50 and 59 years old in good health and CMV-seropositive.

This chain connects TRBV12-5 to TRBJ1-5, with a possible D match to TRBD1 (5 bases). The CDR3 runs to 14 residues. V lost 0 bases and J lost 5, with 8 bases in between. Germline loops: CDR1 LGHNT, CDR2 FRNRAP. CDR3 region: CASGLVQGDQPQHF. DNA of the CDR3: TGTGCTAGTGGTTTGGTACAAGGGGATCAGCCCCAGCATTTT.

V is TRBV18 and J is TRBJ2-7, with TRBD1 matching over 12 bases. CDR1 KGHSH and CDR2 LQKENI come from the germline V gene. The CDR3 length is 16 residues. With 1 base clipped from V and 6 bases from J, the junction kept 7 bases outside the gene matches. CDR3 coding DNA: TGTGCCAGCTCACCACAGGGACAGGGGGCTCATAGCGAGCAGTACGTC. Its translation is CASSPQGQGAHSEQYV.

The gene calls are TRBV7-2 and TRBJ1-3; perhaps TRBD1 as D (5 bases). Trimming pared 5 bases from V and 4 bases from J, leaving 12 bases between. The CDR3 is 14 amino acids. CDR1 is SGHTA and CDR2 is FQGNSA in the germline V gene. This chain's CDR3 is CASSLREAGNTIYF. For the CDR3, the DNA is TGTGCCAGCAGCCTCAGGGAAGCCGGAAACACCATATATTTT.

The V and J genes are TRBV27 and TRBJ1-2; 7 positions agree with TRBD1. J was trimmed by 4 bases and V by 3 bases; bases with no gene match: 2. Germline V CDR1 and CDR2: MNHEY, SMNVEV (reference sequence). This CDR3 is built from 13 residues. CDR3 region: CASSFSGGYGYTF. The CDR3 DNA reads as TGTGCCAGCAGTTTTTCAGGGGGCTATGGCTACACCTTC.

This chain uses TRBV2 with TRBJ2-1, with a tentative D call TRBD2 (5 bases). Trimming removed 7 bases from V and 12 bases from J, with 25 bases in between. The length of the CDR3 is 15 residues. Germline V gene lookup returns CDR1 SNHLY and CDR2 FYNNEI. The CDR3 region has the DNA TGTGCCAGCACCGACACTCGGCTAGCCGTCGTGAGGCAGTTCTTC. Protein sequence: CASTDTRLAVVRQFF.

The chain carries TRBV5-1 and TRBJ2-4; TRBD2 is a possible D gene (5 bases). Germline values: CDR1 SGHRS, CDR2 YFSETQ. Trimming cost V 0 bases and J 8 bases, with 15 bases left between them. This CDR3 is built from 15 residues. CDR3 amino acids: CASSLVGRAKHIQYF. The CDR3, as DNA: TGCGCCAGCAGCTTGGTCGGGCGGGCAAAACACATTCAGTACTTC.

The chain couples TRBV7-9 to TRBJ1-3; D call uncertain. CDR1 SEHNR and CDR2 FQNEAQ come from the germline V gene (reference sequence). The CDR3 consists of 15 residues. The germline V and J ends were trimmed by 2 bases and 0 bases, with 8 bases remaining between them. The CDR3 bases are TGTGCCAGCAGCTTAATTTTCAACTCTGGAAACACCATATATTTT. This codes for CASSLIFNSGNTIYF.

The CDR3: CAWGKGLTGLSLYEQFF. CDR3 nucleotide sequence: TGTGCCTGGGGGAAGGGGCTGACTGGTCTGAGTTTGTATGAGCAGTTCTTC. The rearrangement links TRBV30 to TRBJ2-1, with D possibly TRBD1 on 5 matching bases. Germline V gives CDR1 GTSNPN, CDR2 SVGIG (reference sequence). The germline V and J ends were trimmed by 5 bases and 8 bases, with 28 bases remaining between them. The CDR3 spans 17 residues.

The chain couples TRBV5-1 to TRBJ2-5; a weak D match, TRBD1 (5 bases). Germline assignment: CDR1 SGHRS and CDR2 YFSETQ. The V end lost 0 bases, the J end lost 0 bases, and 9 bases lay between the germline ends. This CDR3 region has 15 residues. The CDR3 here is CASSLAIGDQETQYF. DNA of the CDR3: TGCGCCAGCAGCTTGGCCATAGGGGACCAAGAGACCCAGTACTTC.

The chain combines TRBV19 with TRBJ2-4, with D possibly TRBD2 on 5 matching bases. This CDR3 has 17 residues. Trimming cost V 5 bases and J 6 bases, with 23 bases left between them. Germline loops: CDR1 LNHDA, CDR2 SQIVND (reference sequence). In DNA form, the CDR3 reads TGTGCCAGTAGTTCCCTTCCCCTGAGCGGCAGACGAAACATTCAGTACTTC. It translates to CASSSLPLSGRRNIQYF.

The chain's CDR3 is CASSSGQGTWSTEAFF. DNA for the CDR3: TGTGCCAGCAGTTCTGGACAGGGCACTTGGAGCACTGAAGCTTTCTTT. V usage is TRBV6-6 and J usage is TRBJ1-1; TRBD1 matches at 8 bases. The junction had 11 bases not matched to a gene; V was cut back by 4 bases and J by 4 bases. CDR3 size: 16 residues. Per the germline V gene, CDR1 is MNHNY and CDR2 is SVGAGI (reference sequence).

CDR3 sequence: CASSPKVLAGGPQETQYF. CDR3 coding DNA: TGTGCCAGCAGCCCTAAGGTCCTAGCGGGAGGTCCCCAAGAGACCCAGTACTTC. This chain joins TRBV7-6 and TRBJ2-5, with 11 bases fitting TRBD2. The germline V gene encodes CDR1 SGHVS and CDR2 FNYEAQ. CDR3 length: 18 residues. V trimming: 5 bases; J trimming: 1 base; junction bases outside the gene matches: 12.

The chain has TRBV27 and TRBJ2-1; D ambiguous. V was trimmed by 8 bases and J by 5 bases, leaving 7 bases between them. Looked up from germline, CDR1 is MNHEY and CDR2 is SMNVEV (reference sequence). The CDR3 sequence is 11 residues long. DNA of the CDR3: TGTGCCAGCTACCAGGACAATGAGCAGTTCTTC. This translates into CASYQDNEQFF.

This chain joins TRBV5-6 and TRBJ1-2; the match to TRBD1 covers 7 bases. Germline CDR1 and CDR2: SGHDT and YYEEEE. J lost 8 bases, V lost 4 bases, and 11 bases had no gene match. The CDR3 is made up of 14 amino acids. Here the CDR3 DNA reads TGTGCCAGCAGCCCCGTCGGCAGGGGGTACGGCTACACCTTC. Translation: CASSPVGRGYGYTF. Full variable domain (rest looked up from reference TRBV5-6 and TRBJ1-2): DAGVTQSPTHLIKTRGQQVTLRCSPKSGHDTVSWYQQALGQGPQFIFQYYEEEERQRGNFPDRFSGHQFPNYSSELNVNALLLGDSALYLCASSPVGRGYGYTFGSGTRLTVV.

The V gene is TRBV19, the J gene TRBJ1-2; D is ambiguous. The germline V gene encodes CDR1 LNHDA and CDR2 SQIVND (reference sequence). This CDR3 is built from 13 residues. V gave up 6 bases and J gave up 3 bases, with 11 bases separating them. The CDR3 loop is CASSLSVDYGYTF. CDR3 sequence (DNA): TGTGCCAGTAGCCTCTCGGTGGACTATGGCTACACCTTC.

The chain employs TRBV6-1 and TRBJ1-4, with TRBD1 matching 7 bases. CDR3 size: 15 residues. Germline lookup yields CDR1 MNHNS and CDR2 SASEGT. Trimming cost V 6 bases and J 5 bases; bases outside gene matches: 9. The CDR3 region is CASRGQLSVNEKLFF. In DNA form, the CDR3 reads TGTGCCAGCAGGGGACAGCTCTCAGTGAATGAAAAACTGTTTTTT.

This sequence joins TRBV2 and TRBJ1-1; D unresolved. V shed 7 bases and J shed 3 bases, with 6 bases lying between them. The germline V gene has CDR1 SNHLY and CDR2 FYNNEI. This CDR3 is 11 amino acids long. CDR3 sequence: CASTWHTEAFF. Written as DNA, the CDR3 is TGTGCCAGCACCTGGCACACTGAAGCTTTCTTT.

J is TRBJ2-7 and V is TRBV6-5; the D gene is possibly TRBD2 (6 bases). The CDR3 runs to 15 residues. Germline loops: CDR1 MNHEY, CDR2 SVGAGI. V was shortened by 5 bases and J by 2 bases, with 16 bases between the two germline ends. The CDR3: CASSMGGSLTYEQYF. The CDR3 DNA follows: TGTGCCAGCAGTATGGGAGGTTCCTTAACCTACGAGCAGTACTTC.

V and J are TRBV4-1 and TRBJ2-5; 8 bases agree with TRBD2. The CDR3 loop spans 18 amino acids. CDR1 and CDR2 from the germline V gene are MGHRA and YSYEKL. V lost 1 base and J lost 1; bases outside the gene matches: 11. CDR3 bases: TGCGCCAGCAGCCAAGCCAGGGGATCGGGAGGGCCCCAAGAGACCCAGTACTTC. This encodes CASSQARGSGGPQETQYF.